This T cell receptor (beta chain) came from a study of cytomegalovirus exposure and HLA in healthy donors. Regarding the study as a whole: Later analysis showed most CMV-associated TCR beta chains appearing HLA-restricted. Across donors, presence/absence analyses took sequencing depth to be roughly uniform. Several top significant clusters appeared, in a later analysis, to be linked to common viral pathogens.

The PCR employed 60 Vbeta primers together with 13 Jbeta primers. TCRdb's table, derived via immunoSEQ multiplex PCR, lists solely in-frame clones and lacks some. The sample gives under 200,000 clones, approximately 81% of which show up once; around 2.6% is in the top ten. With respect to this clone: Its antigen is currently unknown.

Germline CDR1 is MDHEN and CDR2 is SYDVKM. The CDR3 consists of 12 residues. The V and J ends lost 7 bases and 6 bases respectively, with 10 bases between them. The chain couples TRBV28 to TRBJ1-5; no clear D. The sample comprised PBMCs. The sequence derives from a female donor in good health and CMV-seronegative. In nucleotides, the CDR3 is TGTGCCAGCACCTCTGGAGGTCAGCCCCAGCATTTT. It is translated as CASTSGGQPQHF.